This is a list of T cell receptor beta chains from one sample in a study of PD-L1 blockade in urothelial cancer. Profiled with immunoSEQ multiplex PCR; TCRdb holds only in-frame clones, not every one. The repertoire consists of about 52,000 clones, with roughly 80% occurring once and the leading ten covering 3.6%. The specimen comprised PBMCs, sampled around atezolizumab (anti-PD-L1) treatment. The source of these receptors is a man in his 70s with urothelial cancer. Each CDR3 is given with its conserved first and last residue. The order of the fields is D gene, J gene, V gene, clone size, CDR3 length, CDR3 DNA, CDR3 protein. The D gene is left open where the match is weak. Some rows have no size entry. The others give once, few or many, or a class for an expanded clone.

D gene: TRBD2
J gene: TRBJ2-4
V gene: TRBV27
clone size: NA
CDR3 length: 16
CDR3 DNA: TGTGCCAGCAGTCCCGAAGCGGGAGAGGCCAAAAACATTCAGTACTTC
CDR3 protein: CASSPEAGEAKNIQYF

D gene: TRBD1
J gene: TRBJ1-4
V gene: TRBV9
clone size: NA
CDR3 length: 17
CDR3 DNA: TGTGCCAGCAGCCCCGGAGGGACAGCCGCTTTTAATGAAAAACTGTTTTTT
CDR3 protein: CASSPGGTAAFNEKLFF

D gene: TRBD2
J gene: TRBJ2-7
V gene: TRBV6-6
clone size: NA
CDR3 length: 14
CDR3 DNA: TGTGCCAGCAGATTCAGCGGGAGCTCCTACGAGCAGTACTTC
CDR3 protein: CASRFSGSSYEQYF

D gene: TRBD2
J gene: TRBJ2-1
V gene: TRBV7-2
clone size: NA
CDR3 length: 17
CDR3 DNA: TGTGCCAGCAGCACCGAGAGAGGTGCGGGGGGGCGGAATGAGCAGTTCTTC
CDR3 protein: CASSTERGAGGRNEQFF

D gene: TRBD2
J gene: TRBJ2-3
V gene: TRBV9
clone size: NA
CDR3 length: 24
CDR3 DNA: TGTGCCAGCAGCGTAGGTCTTGCTAGCGGGGGCCTTTCCCCGCTAACCTCTGGCACAGATACGCAGTATTTT
CDR3 protein: CASSVGLASGGLSPLTSGTDTQYF

D gene: NA
J gene: TRBJ1-4
V gene: TRBV11-2
clone size: many
CDR3 length: 14
CDR3 DNA: TGTGCCAGCAGCTTTTCGGGTAGTCGAGAAAAACTGTTTTTT
CDR3 protein: CASSFSGSREKLFF

D gene: NA
J gene: TRBJ1-4
V gene: TRBV18
clone size: NA
CDR3 length: 13
CDR3 DNA: TGTGCCAGCTCACAAGGACTGGAGGAAAAACTGTTTTTT
CDR3 protein: CASSQGLEEKLFF

D gene: TRBD1
J gene: TRBJ1-2
V gene: TRBV7-9
clone size: NA
CDR3 length: 16
CDR3 DNA: TGTGCCAGCAGCTACCGGGACAGACGGATTCTGGGAGGCTACACCTTC
CDR3 protein: CASSYRDRRILGGYTF

D gene: NA
J gene: TRBJ1-2
V gene: TRBV20-1
clone size: NA
CDR3 length: 11
CDR3 DNA: TGCAGTGCGGTCTTGCTAACTGGCTACACCTTC
CDR3 protein: CSAVLLTGYTF

D gene: TRBD1
J gene: TRBJ2-7
V gene: TRBV19
clone size: NA
CDR3 length: 12
CDR3 DNA: TGTGCCAGTAGTAGGCAGGGGGACGAGCAGTACTTC
CDR3 protein: CASSRQGDEQYF

D gene: TRBD1
J gene: TRBJ1-4
V gene: TRBV7-6
clone size: NA
CDR3 length: 14
CDR3 DNA: TGTGCCAGCAGCCCGGGACAGTCAAATGAAAAACTGTTTTTT
CDR3 protein: CASSPGQSNEKLFF

D gene: NA
J gene: TRBJ1-1
V gene: TRBV9
clone size: NA
CDR3 length: 13
CDR3 DNA: TGTGCCAGCAGCGCGGACAGCAGGACTGAAGCTTTCTTT
CDR3 protein: CASSADSRTEAFF

D gene: NA
J gene: TRBJ2-6
V gene: TRBV7-9
clone size: NA
CDR3 length: 17
CDR3 DNA: TGTGCCAGCAGCTCCCCGGGACTGGGAGCTGGGGCCAACGTCCTGACTTTC
CDR3 protein: CASSSPGLGAGANVLTF

D gene: NA
J gene: TRBJ1-1
V gene: TRBV19
clone size: NA
CDR3 length: 14
CDR3 DNA: TGTGCCAGTAGTTTGAGAGGCGGTAACACTGAAGCTTTCTTT
CDR3 protein: CASSLRGGNTEAFF

D gene: NA
J gene: TRBJ1-2
V gene: TRBV11-3
clone size: NA
CDR3 length: 12
CDR3 DNA: TGTGCCAGCAGCTTCGGGACCGCGGGACCCTCCTTC
CDR3 protein: CASSFGTAGPSF

D gene: TRBD2
J gene: TRBJ2-5
V gene: TRBV5-1
clone size: NA
CDR3 length: 14
CDR3 DNA: TGCGCCAGCAGCTTTTCCCAGGGAGGGGAGACCCAGTACTTC
CDR3 protein: CASSFSQGGETQYF

D gene: TRBD1
J gene: TRBJ1-1
V gene: TRBV5-8
clone size: once
CDR3 length: 16
CDR3 DNA: TGTGCCAGCAGCTTGGCACCGACAGGGGGCCGATCTGAAGCTTTCTTT
CDR3 protein: CASSLAPTGGRSEAFF

D gene: NA
J gene: TRBJ2-7
V gene: TRBV2
clone size: few
CDR3 length: 13
CDR3 DNA: TGTGCCAGCAGTGCTGGGCTCTCCTACGAGCAGTACTTC
CDR3 protein: CASSAGLSYEQYF

D gene: TRBD1
J gene: TRBJ2-5
V gene: TRBV7-6
clone size: NA
CDR3 length: 16
CDR3 DNA: TGTGCCAGCAGCTTAGTCGTGACAGGGGGCGTAGAGACCCAGTACTTC
CDR3 protein: CASSLVVTGGVETQYF

D gene: TRBD2
J gene: TRBJ2-3
V gene: TRBV2
clone size: NA
CDR3 length: 14
CDR3 DNA: TGTGCCAGCAGTGAAGGGGGACTAGCGGGGGCCCAGTATTTT
CDR3 protein: CASSEGGLAGAQYF

D gene: TRBD2
J gene: TRBJ2-3
V gene: TRBV29-1
clone size: NA
CDR3 length: 17
CDR3 DNA: TGCAGCGTTGGTGTATTTTCTAGCGGGAGGGCCCAAGATACGCAGTATTTT
CDR3 protein: CSVGVFSSGRAQDTQYF

D gene: TRBD2
J gene: TRBJ2-5
V gene: TRBV15
clone size: NA
CDR3 length: 19
CDR3 DNA: TGTGCCACCAGCAGAGATACTCGGACTAGCGGGAGGTGGTGGGAGACCCAGTACTTC
CDR3 protein: CATSRDTRTSGRWWETQYF

D gene: TRBD2
J gene: TRBJ2-1
V gene: TRBV29-1
clone size: medium-sized
CDR3 length: 14
CDR3 DNA: TGCAGCGGAACAGCTAGCGGGGGTTACAATGAGCAGTTCTTC
CDR3 protein: CSGTASGGYNEQFF

D gene: TRBD1
J gene: TRBJ1-3
V gene: TRBV27
clone size: NA
CDR3 length: 14
CDR3 DNA: TGTGCCAGCAGCCGGACAGGGTCTGGAAACACCATATATTTT
CDR3 protein: CASSRTGSGNTIYF

D gene: NA
J gene: TRBJ1-5
V gene: TRBV10-3
clone size: NA
CDR3 length: 13
CDR3 DNA: TGTGCCATCAGGGGGGCTCACGATCAGCCCCAGCATTTT
CDR3 protein: CAIRGAHDQPQHF

D gene: NA
J gene: TRBJ1-1
V gene: TRBV4-3
clone size: NA
CDR3 length: 14
CDR3 DNA: TGCGCCAGCAGCCGGACACAGGGTTTGACTGAAGCTTTCTTT
CDR3 protein: CASSRTQGLTEAFF

D gene: TRBD2
J gene: TRBJ2-7
V gene: TRBV28
clone size: NA
CDR3 length: 16
CDR3 DNA: TGTGCCAGCAGCCCACCCCCCCCTAGCGGACCCTACGAGCAGTACTTC
CDR3 protein: CASSPPPPSGPYEQYF

D gene: NA
J gene: TRBJ1-5
V gene: TRBV7-2
clone size: NA
CDR3 length: 16
CDR3 DNA: TGTGCCAGCAGCGATCAGGGGTCCTTTAGCAATCAGCCCCAGCATTTT
CDR3 protein: CASSDQGSFSNQPQHF

D gene: TRBD2
J gene: TRBJ2-1
V gene: TRBV6-5
clone size: NA
CDR3 length: 15
CDR3 DNA: TGTGCCAGCAGTCCCCTGGCGGGGGGGGTCAATGAGCAGTTCTTC
CDR3 protein: CASSPLAGGVNEQFF

D gene: NA
J gene: TRBJ1-1
V gene: TRBV11-1
clone size: NA
CDR3 length: 13
CDR3 DNA: TGTGCCAGCGAGGCCCAGCCCAACACTGAAGCTTTCTTT
CDR3 protein: CASEAQPNTEAFF

D gene: NA
J gene: TRBJ1-2
V gene: TRBV29-1
clone size: many
CDR3 length: 9
CDR3 DNA: TGCAGCGTTGAAAACGGGAGCACCTTC
CDR3 protein: CSVENGSTF

D gene: NA
J gene: TRBJ2-1
V gene: TRBV19
clone size: NA
CDR3 length: 13
CDR3 DNA: TGTGCCAGTAGAAGAGGGACTCTCAGCCCCCAGTTCTTC
CDR3 protein: CASRRGTLSPQFF

D gene: NA
J gene: TRBJ2-3
V gene: TRBV9
clone size: NA
CDR3 length: 17
CDR3 DNA: TGTGCCAGCAGTGGCCTAAGGGGGGGGCCGGGCACAGATACGCAGTATTTT
CDR3 protein: CASSGLRGGPGTDTQYF

D gene: TRBD1
J gene: TRBJ2-7
V gene: TRBV27
clone size: NA
CDR3 length: 13
CDR3 DNA: TGTGCCAGCAGTACACAGGGGACCTACGAGCAGTACTTC
CDR3 protein: CASSTQGTYEQYF

D gene: TRBD1
J gene: TRBJ2-1
V gene: TRBV5-1
clone size: NA
CDR3 length: 16
CDR3 DNA: TGCGCCAGCAGCTGGGGGACAGGGGGCGCCTACAATGAGCAGTTCTTC
CDR3 protein: CASSWGTGGAYNEQFF

D gene: NA
J gene: TRBJ1-2
V gene: TRBV6-1
clone size: few
CDR3 length: 14
CDR3 DNA: TGTGCCAGCAGTGATGTGGATCGGGGCTATGGCTACACCTTC
CDR3 protein: CASSDVDRGYGYTF

D gene: NA
J gene: TRBJ2-7
V gene: TRBV18
clone size: NA
CDR3 length: 13
CDR3 DNA: TGTGCCAGCTCACCACAGGGGCGCAACGAGCAGTACTTC
CDR3 protein: CASSPQGRNEQYF

D gene: TRBD1
J gene: TRBJ1-5
V gene: TRBV5-1
clone size: NA
CDR3 length: 15
CDR3 DNA: TGCGCCAGCAGCTTGGCGGCAGGGGGCGAACAGCCCCAGCATTTT
CDR3 protein: CASSLAAGGEQPQHF

D gene: NA
J gene: TRBJ1-2
V gene: TRBV7-3
clone size: NA
CDR3 length: 12
CDR3 DNA: TGTGCCAGCAGCTTATCCGGAGATGGCTACACCTTC
CDR3 protein: CASSLSGDGYTF

D gene: TRBD2
J gene: TRBJ2-3
V gene: TRBV7-2
clone size: NA
CDR3 length: 14
CDR3 DNA: TGTGCCAGCAGCTTATCCTCTGCGAATGCGGGGGGGTATTTT
CDR3 protein: CASSLSSANAGGYF

D gene: NA
J gene: TRBJ2-3
V gene: TRBV9
clone size: NA
CDR3 length: 14
CDR3 DNA: TGTGCCAGCAGCGGCCGACTAGTAACAGATACGCAGTATTTT
CDR3 protein: CASSGRLVTDTQYF